One sample yielded the 3 T cell receptor beta chains listed below, sequenced in a study of PD-L1 blockade in urothelial cancer. Using immunoSEQ multiplex PCR, the repertoire was profiled, and TCRdb retains in-frame clones only, with some absent. The sample shows 56,000 or so clones, about 86% of them seen only once. The specimen was PBMCs, collected around atezolizumab (anti-PD-L1) treatment. The receptors stem from a man between 50 and 59 years old with urothelial cancer.

The V gene is TRBV18, the J gene TRBJ2-7, with TRBD1 matching over 11 bases. The CDR3 has 16 amino acids. CDR1 is KGHSH and CDR2 is LQKENI in the germline V gene. V lost 5 bases to trimming and J lost 0 bases; unmatched junction nucleotides: 6. The CDR3 protein is CASSERTGGFSYEQYF. In DNA form, the CDR3 reads TGTGCCAGCTCAGAACGGACAGGGGGCTTCTCCTACGAGCAGTACTTC.

V usage is TRBV6-5 and J usage is TRBJ1-2; possibly TRBD1 for D (5 bases). This CDR3 contains 14 residues. The V gene's germline CDR1 is MNHEY and CDR2 SVGAGI. V was trimmed by 0 bases and J by 9 bases, leaving 14 bases between them. The chain's CDR3 is CASSYSPQGGSYTF. CDR3 nucleotides: TGTGCCAGCAGTTACTCGCCCCAGGGAGGCAGCTACACCTTC.

The rearrangement links TRBV7-2 to TRBJ2-3, with a weak D call TRBD1 (5 bases). The V end was cut by 6 bases, the J end by 7 bases, with 11 bases between. The CDR3 extends over 12 amino acids. Germline V gene sequence: CDR1 SGHTA, CDR2 FQGNSA. CDR3 protein: CASRRDSYTQYF. CDR3 sequence (DNA): TGTGCCAGCAGACGCGACAGTTATACGCAGTATTTT.